What follows is one TCR beta chain and its context. Antigen specificity is unknown. The data are from a study of T cell clones after liver transplantation. About the study: At least one year of complete immunosuppression withdrawal without enzymes over twice normal defined tolerance.

Method: immunoSEQ multiplex PCR; TCRdb's copy keeps in-frame clones and lacks some. This sample has 75,000 to 85,000 clones, with over 65% found just once. The CDR3 is 15 amino acids. V lost 3 bases and J 3 bases, leaving 12 bases between the germline ends. The germline CDR1 and CDR2 sequences are SGHTA and FQGNSA. Study outcomes and limitations: Donor-reactive sequences fell more than third party-reactive ones, suggesting partial deletion.

This specimen was CD4+ T cells from blood, taken at the 22-month timepoint. The receptor was isolated from a human patient who received a liver transplant. Some T cells may have come from the graft donor. The rearrangement joins TRBV7-2 to TRBJ2-1, with a tentative D call TRBD1 (5 bases). The CDR3 bases are TGTGCCAGCAGCTTTCGTTTTAGGGGCTACAATGAGCAGTTCTTC. Its protein product is CASSFRFRGYNEQFF.